The present entry profiles one T cell receptor beta chain with its context. TCRdb's copy holds only in-frame clones and misses some; the assay was immunoSEQ multiplex PCR. In the table there are hundreds of thousands of clones, 95% to 96% of which are singletons. Unmatched junction bases numbered 12, after V lost 3 bases and J lost 0 bases. Germline CDR1 is MGHRA and CDR2 is YSYEKL. This CDR3 comprises 18 residues. The data stem from a study of shared clonotypes between healthy human individuals. Positive CCR7 selection of CD45RO-negative cells yielded the naive CD8 cells, and terminally differentiated effector memory CD45RA+ cells were excluded.

The sequencing sample was made of naive CD8+ T cells sorted from blood. This TCR derives from a woman in her thirties in good health. The chain joins TRBV4-1 to TRBJ2-3; 7 nucleotides line up with TRBD1. The CDR3 loop is CASSQTPIQGPSTDTQYF. Here the CDR3 DNA reads TGCGCCAGCAGCCAGACCCCAATACAGGGGCCGAGCACAGATACGCAGTATTTT.